This T cell receptor beta chain was identified during a study of CD8+ T cells in alopecia areata. The overall study: Treated individuals took tofacitinib by mouth, 5 to 10 mg twice daily. Study outcomes and limitations: While tofacitinib was given, many expanded lesional clones persisted in scalp and blood. Higher clonality was seen in lesional scalp than in normal scalp, especially in alopecia totalis/universalis.

The treatment: oral pan-JAK inhibitor, 5-10 mg twice daily. The study team obtained lesional scalp punch biopsies and peripheral blood from alopecia areata patients. Sequencing relied on a cDNA template that was reverse transcribed from extracted RNA. The repertoire was sequenced with immunoSEQ multiplex PCR; TCRdb's copy has only in-frame clones and lacks some. This sample has more than 130,000 clones, with 82% found just once. The CDR3 consists of 15 residues. The germline V gene has CDR1 SGHAT and CDR2 FQNNGV. V shed 1 base, J shed 5 bases, and the junction held 5 bases outside the gene matches. As to this clone: The antigen is unknown.

This specimen consisted of CD8+ T cells sorted from blood, obtained at week 4, from a patient treated with tofacitinib. The chain is built from TRBV11-2 and TRBJ2-5, with TRBD1 matching over 9 bases. This receptor was taken from a human donor with alopecia areata. The CDR3 spells CASSLGTGVMETQYF. In DNA form, the CDR3 reads TGTGCCAGCAGCTTAGGGACAGGGGTGATGGAGACCCAGTACTTC.